The rows below give T cell receptor beta chains drawn from one sample of a study of blood T cells in healthy people across ages. TCRdb itself ran the 5' RACE reads through MiXCR, one entry per CDR3 protein. The table includes about 900,000 distinct CDR3 sequences, under 50% detected once. Sequenced material: blood. The source of these receptors is a young man in good health. The CDR3 runs from the conserved cysteine through the conserved F or W. Fields, in order: V gene, J gene, clone size, D gene, CDR3 DNA, CDR3 protein. The D gene is left open where the match is weak. Expanded clones get a size class; other rows say once, few or many, or leave the size out.

TRBV7-8,TRBJ2-7,-,-,TGTGCCAGCAGCTTAGCTCCTCAGGGGTTCACCTACGAGCAGTACTTC,CASSLAPQGFTYEQYF
TRBV7-2,TRBJ2-7,-,TRBD2,TGTGCCAGCAGCTTAGATGGCGGGGGGGCCTACGAGCAGTACTTC,CASSLDGGGAYEQYF
TRBV7-6,TRBJ2-1,-,-,TGTGCCAGCAGCTTAGGAGACTTCGATGGCAATGAGCAGTTCTTC,CASSLGDFDGNEQFF
TRBV12-3/TRBV12-4,TRBJ2-7,few,-,TGTGCCAGCAGTCCCGGACAAACAGCCTACGAGCAGTACTTC,CASSPGQTAYEQYF
TRBV20-1,TRBJ2-3,-,-,TGCAGTGCTAGAGTAGGGCAGAGCACAGATACGCAGTATTTT,CSARVGQSTDTQYF
TRBV12-3/TRBV12-4,TRBJ1-5,few,TRBD1,TGTGCCAGCAGTTACGACGCGGGACAGGGCCAGCCCCAGCATTTT,CASSYDAGQGQPQHF
TRBV7-6,TRBJ2-7,-,-,TGTGCCAGCAGCCATAACAGCTACGAGCAGTACTTC,CASSHNSYEQYF
TRBV5-5,TRBJ2-2,-,-,TGTGCCAGCAGCCCCTACTCGGGACGGACCGGGGAGCTGTTTTTT,CASSPYSGRTGELFF
TRBV24-1,TRBJ2-1,-,TRBD2,TGTGCCACCAGTGATTTAAGTCGGGGGGGCCTGTATGAGCAGTTCTTC,CATSDLSRGGLYEQFF
TRBV2,TRBJ2-3,once,TRBD2,TGTGCCAGCAGTGAACCAGGGACTAGCGGGGGAGAAGATACGCAGTATTTT,CASSEPGTSGGEDTQYF
TRBV5-1,TRBJ1-1,few,TRBD1,TGTGCCAGCAGTCCGGACAGGGGTGGAACTGAAGCTTTCTTT,CASSPDRGGTEAFF
TRBV28,TRBJ2-7,few,-,TGTGCCAGCACCGTCGCCGCAGGATCCACCTACGAGCAGTACTTC,CASTVAAGSTYEQYF
TRBV25-1,TRBJ2-7,-,-,TGTGCCAGCAGTGAATCCGCCGGGGCCTACGAGCAGTACTTC,CASSESAGAYEQYF
TRBV6-5,TRBJ2-7,few,TRBD1,TGTGCCAGCAGTTACTCGAAGGACTCGACAGGGACCTACGAGCAGTACTTC,CASSYSKDSTGTYEQYF
TRBV11-3,TRBJ2-1,-,-,TGTGCCAGCAGCTCAGAGGGCGGCTACAATGAGCAGTTCTTC,CASSSEGGYNEQFF
TRBV4-1,TRBJ1-2,-,TRBD1,TGCGCCAGCAGCCTGGGTGAGGGGGCGGCCTATGGCTACACCTTC,CASSLGEGAAYGYTF
TRBV12-3/TRBV12-4,TRBJ1-1,-,-,TGTGCCAGCAGAGAACCCCAGGGTGGCAACACTGAAGCTTTCTTT,CASREPQGGNTEAFF
TRBV11-2,TRBJ1-2,-,-,TGTGCCAGCAGCCGTCTCAGGGCGGGGGCTAACTATGGCTTCACCTTC,CASSRLRAGANYGFTF
TRBV7-2,TRBJ2-3,-,-,TGTGCCAGCAGCCTCATGGATGCTACGCAGTATTTT,CASSLMDATQYF
TRBV5-1,TRBJ2-7,-,-,TGCGCCAGCACCGGGACTTCTACCTACGAGCAGTACTTC,CASTGTSTYEQYF
TRBV15,TRBJ2-3,few,-,TGTGCCACCAGCGCCCACAGGGTGGCAGATACGCAGTATTTT,CATSAHRVADTQYF
TRBV20-1,TRBJ2-5,-,-,TGCAGTGCTAGGGAGATGGGGAGGCTGGAGACCCAGTACTTC,CSAREMGRLETQYF
TRBV30,TRBJ1-1,-,-,TGTGCCTGGATAAAGGGGAGGAAGAACACTGAAGCTTTCTTT,CAWIKGRKNTEAFF
TRBV29-1,TRBJ2-3,many,TRBD1,TGCAGCGTTGAAGTGACAGGGGCAAGCACAGATACGCAGTATTTT,CSVEVTGASTDTQYF
TRBV4-1,TRBJ2-7,many,-,TGCGCCAGCAGCCAAGAGAAGCGAATACCCTACGAGCAGTACTTC,CASSQEKRIPYEQYF
TRBV6-6,TRBJ2-3,few,-,TGTGCCAGCAGTTTCAGTGCATCCCCAGATACGCAGTATTTT,CASSFSASPDTQYF
TRBV20-1,TRBJ2-5,few,TRBD2,TGCAGTGCTATGGGACTAGCGGGGGGGCTCCAAGAGACCCAGTACTTC,CSAMGLAGGLQETQYF
TRBV15,TRBJ1-2,-,-,TGTGCCACCAGCAGCGTAGGGCCCTATGGCTACACCTTC,CATSSVGPYGYTF
TRBV20-1,TRBJ1-1,few,-,TGCAGTGCTAGAGACCGAACCGGACCTCCGGTAGATTTCTTT,CSARDRTGPPVDFF
TRBV20-1,TRBJ2-7,-,TRBD2,TGCAGTGCGACGGACAGCGGGGGGAACTCCTACGAGCAGTACTTC,CSATDSGGNSYEQYF
TRBV29-1,TRBJ1-1,few,-,TGCAGCGTGGTGACAGCCGGGGATTGGACCACTGAAGCTTTCTTT,CSVVTAGDWTTEAFF
TRBV11-3,TRBJ1-4,-,TRBD1,TGTGCCAGCAGCTTAGCGGACAGGGAGAATGAAAAACTGTTTTTT,CASSLADRENEKLFF
TRBV4-2,TRBJ2-1,once,-,TGTGCCAGCAGCCACGAAGCGGTTGAAGGGGAGACCCAGTTCTTC,CASSHEAVEGETQFF
TRBV12-3/TRBV12-4,TRBJ2-7,-,TRBD1,TGTGCCAGCAGTTTACAGACAGGGTTCACCTACGAGCAGTACTTC,CASSLQTGFTYEQYF
TRBV4-1,TRBJ1-5,-,-,TGCGCCAGCAGCCAAGGTGGGATACTCCCGACAGTTAATCAGCCCCAGCATTTT,CASSQGGILPTVNQPQHF
TRBV10-3,TRBJ1-1,-,-,TGTGCCATCAGTGAGTCAGGTGGGGGGGCCTCGAACACTGAAGCTTTCTTT,CAISESGGGASNTEAFF
TRBV6-6,TRBJ2-3,few,TRBD2,TGTGCCAGCAGGACGACCGGGGGGGACACAGATACGCAGTATTTT,CASRTTGGDTDTQYF
TRBV7-2,TRBJ2-1,few,-,TGTGCCAGCAGCTTAGCGAACTACTACAATGAGCAGTTCTTC,CASSLANYYNEQFF
TRBV12-3/TRBV12-4,TRBJ2-4,-,TRBD2,TGTGCCAGCGGTCAGACTAGCGGGGTTAACATTCAGTACTTC,CASGQTSGVNIQYF
TRBV7-2,TRBJ1-2,-,TRBD1,TGTGCCAGCAGCTTATCACAGGGGGCCTACTCTAACTATGGCTACACCTTC,CASSLSQGAYSNYGYTF
TRBV24-1,TRBJ2-2,once,-,TGTGCCACCAGTGATACCGGGTACACCGGGGAGCTGTTTTTT,CATSDTGYTGELFF
TRBV7-2,TRBJ2-3,-,-,TGTGCCAGCAGCTTCCAAGGGGGGGCCGCAGATACGCAGTATTTT,CASSFQGGAADTQYF
TRBV6-2/TRBV6-3,TRBJ2-7,many,-,TGTGCCAGCAGTTCCATGACAGGTACCTACGAGCAGTACTTC,CASSSMTGTYEQYF
TRBV21-1,TRBJ2-7,few,-,TGTGCCAGCAGCAAAGGGAAGGGGGGGTGGTACGAGCAGTACTTC,CASSKGKGGWYEQYF
TRBV5-1,TRBJ1-1,-,TRBD1,TGCGCCAGCAGGTCCGGGACAGGGGACACTGAAGCTTTCTTT,CASRSGTGDTEAFF
TRBV5-6,TRBJ1-2,-,-,TGTGCCAGCAGCACTCAGGGTTATGACTACACCTTC,CASSTQGYDYTF